This paragraph reports one T cell receptor (beta chain). The antigen it binds to is not known. No quality values exist for individual bases; no much larger clone is one base distant. The label giving this sample's time point can be read as: less than five weeks on oral tofacitinib. According to the study, the label for this sample's treatment or condition signals: oral pan-JAK inhibitor, 5-10 mg twice daily. Lesional scalp punch biopsies and peripheral blood were obtained from alopecia areata patients. PBMCs were separated by density centrifugation and stained for CD3, CD4 and CD8, after which CD4+ and CD8+ T cells were sorted on a FACSAria. The source of the sample is a study of CD8+ T cells in alopecia areata (dated by TCRdb to the late 2010s). In terms of the full investigation: Treated patients were enrolled in an open-label pilot trial of oral tofacitinib at 5 to 10 mg twice daily for moderate-to-severe alopecia areata. The RNA source kit depended on sample type: the PAXgene miRNA kit for fixed scalp, the miRNeasy kit for PBMCs, and the RNeasy kit for mouse skin. Tofacitinib was given for 6 to 18 months, followed by 6 months of follow-up off drug to assess delayed response and recurrence. Human TCRbeta sequencing covered scalp tissue and sorted CD4+ and CD8+ peripheral blood T cells from patchy and totalis/universalis alopecia areata patients and healthy controls. For the treated patients, the SALT score, which quantifies what percentage of scalp surface area is affected, served as the measure of disease severity. In both human patients and the C3H/HeJ mouse model, the study applied high-throughput TCRbeta sequencing to look at T cell clonal expansion in alopecia areata. Biopsies were taken from tofacitinib-treated patients at baseline and again at 4 and 24 weeks into treatment, and several of those patients also had a later scalp biopsy. Scalp clonality was compared across normal scalp (n=4), patchy alopecia areata scalp (n=8), and alopecia totalis/universalis scalp (n=8). TCRbeta CDR3 regions were amplified by immunoSEQ multiplex PCR using 35 Vbeta forward and 13 Jbeta reverse primers. What the research found in general, with its limitations: With tofacitinib, both scalp clonality and the number of expanded CD8+ clones among the top 100 scalp clones went down significantly. During tofacitinib treatment, many expanded lesional clones remained in scalp and blood, and this persistence may partly explain relapse after treatment is stopped. TCR sequences shared between patients were less clear than in mice, possibly partly because of HLA diversity in the patient population. Scalp TCR repertoire analysis is complicated because resident alphabeta T cells in normal human skin are also sequenced, whereas mouse skin is dominated by gammadelta T cells. Because the treated cohort was small and had just a single nonresponder, larger studies are needed to establish links between baseline CD8+ expansion and response. Higher clonality and more expanded CD8+ clones were observed in lesional scalp than in normal scalp, particularly in alopecia totalis/universalis, a finding suggestive of antigenic drive.

Trimming at the junction amounts to 1 base on V and 7 bases on J, and the germline ends lie 13 bases apart. From the cysteine through the phenylalanine, the CDR3 covers 14 amino acids. Just CDR3 DNA is preserved here, 42 bases in frame from base 1. For CDR1 and CDR2, the germline V gene lists MGHRA and YSYEKL. The library relied on the immunoSEQ multiplex PCR assay. For TCR sequencing, RNA was extracted from every sample and reverse transcribed into cDNA to serve as template. SuperScript III was used to make first-strand cDNA, primed with a 2:1 mix of oligo-dT and random hexamers. Amplification bias was assessed with a synthetic immune receptor repertoire, and residual bias was removed computationally. The authors' pipeline ran thus. Raw reads were preprocessed to remove errors, and CDR3 was defined by IMGT conventions from the conserved cysteine to phenylalanine. To get clonality, Shannon entropy was normalized by log2 of the number of productive unique TCRs and the result was subtracted from 1. Scalp TCRbeta sequences were cross-referenced with sorted blood CD4 and CD8 repertoires so that the CD4 or CD8 identity of scalp clones could be inferred. Entries here come from immuneACCESS through TCRdb and include only in-frame sequences with V and J called. Some clones fail to appear in such tables; in the studies checked, an unresolved V gene covers under half of the shortfall, and the cause of the remainder is unknown. The V and J calls and clone size are taken from that table; D and trimming were inferred from the DNA. Across this sample there are about 210,000 clones, with 55% to 70% seen only once. In total, the top ten clones hold around 4.3% of the sample.

Rearrangement joined TRBV4-1 to TRBJ1-2; the D segment cannot be called with confidence. This receptor was obtained from a human donor with alopecia areata. The source material was CD4+ T cells sorted from blood, sampled at week 4, from a patient treated with tofacitinib. DNA sequence: TGCGCCAGCAGCCAAGTCACAGTGTCGGGTGGCTACACCTTC. It encodes CASSQVTVSGGYTF.